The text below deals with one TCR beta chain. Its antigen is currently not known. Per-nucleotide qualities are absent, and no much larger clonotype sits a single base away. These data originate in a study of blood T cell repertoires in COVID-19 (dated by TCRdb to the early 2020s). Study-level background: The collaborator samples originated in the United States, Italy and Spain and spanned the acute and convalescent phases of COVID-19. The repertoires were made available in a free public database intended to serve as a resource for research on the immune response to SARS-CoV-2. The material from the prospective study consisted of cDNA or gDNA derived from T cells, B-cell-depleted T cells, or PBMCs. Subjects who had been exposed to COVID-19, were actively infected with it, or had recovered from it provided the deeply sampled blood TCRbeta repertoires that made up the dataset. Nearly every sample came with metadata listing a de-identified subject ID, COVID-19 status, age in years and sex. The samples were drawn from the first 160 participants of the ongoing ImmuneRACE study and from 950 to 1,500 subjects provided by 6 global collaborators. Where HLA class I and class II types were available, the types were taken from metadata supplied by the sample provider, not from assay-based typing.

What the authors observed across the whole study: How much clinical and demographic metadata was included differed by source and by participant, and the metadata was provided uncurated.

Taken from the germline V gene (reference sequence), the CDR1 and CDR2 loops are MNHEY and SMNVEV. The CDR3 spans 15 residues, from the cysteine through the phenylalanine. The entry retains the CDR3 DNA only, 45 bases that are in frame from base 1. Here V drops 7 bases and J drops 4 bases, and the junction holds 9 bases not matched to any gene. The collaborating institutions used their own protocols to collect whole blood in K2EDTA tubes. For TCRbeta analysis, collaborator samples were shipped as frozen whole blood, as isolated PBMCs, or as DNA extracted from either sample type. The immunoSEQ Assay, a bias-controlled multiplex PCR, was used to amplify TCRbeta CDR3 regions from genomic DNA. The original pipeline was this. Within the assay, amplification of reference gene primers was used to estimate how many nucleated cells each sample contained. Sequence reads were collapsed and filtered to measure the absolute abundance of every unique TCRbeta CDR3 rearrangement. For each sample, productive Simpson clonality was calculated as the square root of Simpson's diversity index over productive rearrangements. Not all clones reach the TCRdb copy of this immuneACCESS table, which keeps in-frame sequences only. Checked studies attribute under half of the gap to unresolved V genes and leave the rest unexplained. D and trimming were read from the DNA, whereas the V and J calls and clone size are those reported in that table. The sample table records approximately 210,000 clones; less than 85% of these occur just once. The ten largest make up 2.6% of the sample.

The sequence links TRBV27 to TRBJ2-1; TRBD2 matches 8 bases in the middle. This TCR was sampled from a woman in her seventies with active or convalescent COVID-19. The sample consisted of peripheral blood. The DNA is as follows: TGTGCCAGCACCAGAGCGGGGGACCTATACAATGAGCAGTTCTTC. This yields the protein CASTRAGDLYNEQFF.